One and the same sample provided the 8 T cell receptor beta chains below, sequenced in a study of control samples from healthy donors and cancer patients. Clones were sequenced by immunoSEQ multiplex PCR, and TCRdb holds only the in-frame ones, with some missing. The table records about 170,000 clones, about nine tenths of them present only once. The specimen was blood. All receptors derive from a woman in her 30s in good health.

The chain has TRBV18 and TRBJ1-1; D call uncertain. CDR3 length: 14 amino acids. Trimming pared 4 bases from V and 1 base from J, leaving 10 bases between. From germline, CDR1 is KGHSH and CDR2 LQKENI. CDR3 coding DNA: TGTGCCAGCTCACAACAAAGAGGGAACACTGAAGCTTTCTTT. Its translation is CASSQQRGNTEAFF.

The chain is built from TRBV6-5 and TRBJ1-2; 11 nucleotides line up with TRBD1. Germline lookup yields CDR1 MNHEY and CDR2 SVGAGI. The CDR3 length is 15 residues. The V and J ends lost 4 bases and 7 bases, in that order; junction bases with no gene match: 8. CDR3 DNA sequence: TGTGCCAGCAGTTGGGACAGGGGGAAGGAGAGTGGCTACACCTTC. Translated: CASSWDRGKESGYTF.

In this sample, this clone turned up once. This CDR3 is CAWSVPVGDNQPQHF. The DNA of the CDR3 is TGTGCCTGGAGTGTACCGGTAGGGGACAATCAGCCCCAGCATTTT. The chain combines TRBV30 with TRBJ1-5; weak D call: TRBD1 (5 bases). Trimming removed 0 bases at V and 3 bases at J, with 12 bases between. The CDR3 spans 15 residues. The germline V gene has CDR1 GTSNPN and CDR2 SVGIG (reference sequence). The variable domain in full, completed from reference TRBV30 and TRBJ1-5, reads SQTIHQWPATLVQPVGSPLSLECTVEGTSNPNLYWYRQAAGRGLQLLFYSVGIGQISSEVPQNLSASRPQDRQFILSSKKLLLSDSGFYLCAWSVPVGDNQPQHFGDGTRLSIL.

Here the CDR3 reads CASSVRTSGDTQYF. In DNA form, the CDR3 reads TGTGCCAGCAGCGTGAGGACTAGCGGCGATACGCAGTATTTT. The V call is TRBV9, the J call TRBJ2-3; 10 positions match TRBD2. V shed 2 bases and J 6 bases; nucleotides not matched to a gene: 3. CDR3 length: 14 amino acids. Per the germline V gene, CDR1 is SGDLS and CDR2 is YYNGEE.

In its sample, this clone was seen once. CDR3 residues: CASSEGGNTEAFF. The CDR3 coding sequence is TGTGCCAGTAGTGAAGGCGGGAACACTGAAGCTTTCTTT. The chain has TRBV19 and TRBJ1-1; the D is unclear. The length of the CDR3 is 13 residues. Germline V gene lookup returns CDR1 LNHDA and CDR2 SQIVND (reference sequence). Trimming shortened V by 5 bases and J by 1 base, and 8 bases separated the two germline ends.

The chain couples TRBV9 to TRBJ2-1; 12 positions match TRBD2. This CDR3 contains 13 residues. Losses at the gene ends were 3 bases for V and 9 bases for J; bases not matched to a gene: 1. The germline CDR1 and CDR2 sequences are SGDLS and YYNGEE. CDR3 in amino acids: CASSGLAGAEQFF. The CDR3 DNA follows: TGTGCCAGCAGCGGACTAGCGGGAGCTGAGCAGTTCTTC.

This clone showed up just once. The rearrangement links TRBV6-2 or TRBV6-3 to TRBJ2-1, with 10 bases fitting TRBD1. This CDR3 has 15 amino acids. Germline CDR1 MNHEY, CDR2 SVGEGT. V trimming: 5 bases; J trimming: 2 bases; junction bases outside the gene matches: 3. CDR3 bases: TGTGCCAGCAGTAAGGGACAGGGGACCTACAATGAGCAGTTCTTC. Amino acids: CASSKGQGTYNEQFF.

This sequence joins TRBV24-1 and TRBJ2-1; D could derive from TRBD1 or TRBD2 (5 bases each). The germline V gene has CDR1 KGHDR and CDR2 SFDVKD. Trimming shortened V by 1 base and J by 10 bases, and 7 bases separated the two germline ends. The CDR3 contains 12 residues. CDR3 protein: CATSDFGAEQFF. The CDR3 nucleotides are TGTGCCACCAGTGATTTCGGGGCGGAGCAGTTCTTC.